Listed below are T cell receptor beta chains from one sample, sequenced in a study of T cell responses to AZD1222 COVID-19 vaccine. Only in-frame clones appear in the TCRdb table, and some are missing; sequencing was by immunoSEQ multiplex PCR. Here the sample spans 95,000 to 110,000 clones, roughly 90% being singletons. This material consisted of peripheral blood, taken on day 0 of AZD1222 vaccination. The receptors stem from an adult in good health. CDR3s include the opening cysteine and the closing phenylalanine or tryptophan. A D gene is named only where the DNA matches it firmly. Rows give clone size only sometimes, using once, few, many, or a class for an expanded clone.

cdr3_length clone_size j_call v_call d_call cdr3_aa cdr3_nt
14 once TRBJ1-4 TRBV4-1 NA CASSQGRGNEKLFF TGCGCCAGCAGCCAAGGCCGAGGGAATGAAAAACTGTTTTTT
15 NA TRBJ2-1 TRBV7-2 NA CASSLTGSSYNEQFF TGTGCCAGCAGCTTAACAGGGAGCTCCTACAATGAGCAGTTCTTC
15 NA TRBJ2-3 TRBV15 NA CATSPQGPYTDTQYF TGTGCCACCAGCCCCCAGGGCCCCTACACAGATACGCAGTATTTT
14 NA TRBJ2-7 TRBV10-3 TRBD1 CAITSPGQGYEQYF TGTGCCATCACCTCACCGGGACAGGGCTACGAGCAGTACTTC
15 NA TRBJ2-1 TRBV11-2 NA CASTLGTTTLDEQFF TGTGCCAGCACCCTGGGAACAACTACATTGGATGAGCAGTTCTTC
15 NA TRBJ2-5 TRBV5-1 TRBD2 CASSLEGTSEETQYF TGCGCCAGCAGCTTGGAAGGGACTAGTGAAGAGACCCAGTACTTC
14 few TRBJ2-3 TRBV6-2/TRBV6-3 TRBD1 CASSPGQPGDTQYF TGTGCCAGCAGTCCGGGACAGCCGGGAGATACGCAGTATTTT
11 NA TRBJ2-7 TRBV2 NA CASSALGEQYF TGTGCCAGCAGTGCGTTAGGTGAGCAGTACTTC
14 NA TRBJ2-4 TRBV5-8 TRBD1 CASSNRDRIDIQYF TGTGCCAGCAGCAACCGGGACAGGATTGACATTCAGTACTTC
15 once TRBJ2-7 TRBV5-4 TRBD2 CASSLEASGSNEQYF TGTGCCAGCAGCTTGGAAGCTAGCGGGAGTAACGAGCAGTACTTC
13 NA TRBJ2-7 TRBV30 NA CAWSLTDYYEQYF TGTGCCTGGAGTTTAACGGATTACTACGAGCAGTACTTC
15 NA TRBJ1-6 TRBV19 TRBD1 CASRPWQGARSPLHF TGTGCCAGTAGACCATGGCAGGGGGCTAGATCACCCCTCCACTTT
12 NA TRBJ1-2 TRBV12-5 NA CASGHLGGGYTF TGTGCTAGTGGTCATCTAGGTGGGGGCTACACCTTC
12 NA TRBJ1-1 TRBV6-2/TRBV6-3 NA CASSSRVTEAFF TGTGCCAGCAGTTCCAGGGTCACTGAAGCTTTCTTT
13 NA TRBJ2-1 TRBV7-3 NA CASSTRVSNEQFF TGTGCCAGCAGCACCAGGGTTTCCAATGAGCAGTTCTTC
15 NA TRBJ1-6 TRBV5-1 NA CASSLQGSYNSPLHF TGCGCCAGCAGCTTGCAGGGGTCCTATAATTCACCCCTCCACTTT
14 NA TRBJ2-2 TRBV6-5 NA CASSFGENTGELFF TGTGCCAGCAGTTTCGGAGAGAACACCGGGGAGCTGTTTTTT
14 NA TRBJ2-7 TRBV5-4 TRBD2 CASSFGLADYEQYF TGTGCCAGCAGCTTCGGGCTAGCGGACTACGAGCAGTACTTC
13 NA TRBJ1-2 TRBV5-5 NA CASSLSFNFGYTF TGTGCCAGCAGTTTGTCATTTAACTTTGGCTACACCTTC
14 NA TRBJ2-4 TRBV21-1 NA CASSTKLFRDIQYF TGTGCCAGCAGCACGAAGCTTTTCAGGGACATTCAGTACTTC
15 NA TRBJ2-7 TRBV18 NA CASSPSGKSDYEQYF TGTGCCAGCTCACCATCAGGGAAGTCCGACTACGAGCAGTACTTC
16 NA TRBJ1-1 TRBV28 TRBD1 CASSLMVPGQDIRAFF TGTGCCAGCAGTTTAATGGTCCCGGGACAGGACATTAGGGCTTTCTTT
14 NA TRBJ1-5 TRBV6-6 NA CASSYPPGDQPQHF TGTGCCAGCAGTTACCCCCCCGGGGATCAGCCCCAGCATTTT
17 once TRBJ2-3 TRBV9 TRBD2 CASSQAGLAGGRDTQYF TGTGCCAGCAGCCAAGCGGGACTAGCGGGAGGGCGAGATACGCAGTATTTT
14 NA TRBJ2-7 TRBV5-4 TRBD1 CASSQGQGMYEQYF TGTGCCAGCAGCCAGGGACAGGGGATGTACGAGCAGTACTTC
14 NA TRBJ2-1 TRBV19 NA CASSIGQRYNEQFF TGTGCCAGTAGTATTGGCCAGCGGTACAATGAGCAGTTCTTC
12 NA TRBJ2-5 TRBV5-1 NA CASSFGQETQYF TGCGCCAGCAGCTTTGGGCAAGAGACCCAGTACTTC